Presented here are 32 T cell receptor beta chains from one specimen sequenced in a study of blood T cell repertoires in COVID-19. Sequenced by immunoSEQ multiplex PCR; TCRdb stores in-frame clones only, minus some. The repertoire has some 200,000 clones, 90% to 95% of them found once; the top ten carry around 1.2%. The sequencing sample was made of peripheral blood. The receptors stem from a man aged 25 to 45 with acute or convalescent COVID-19.

V usage is TRBV18 and J usage is TRBJ2-1; 8 nucleotides match TRBD2. CDR1 and CDR2 (germline): KGHSH, LQKENI. Trimming at V came to 1 base and at J to 4 bases, leaving 6 bases not matched to a gene. There are 16 residues in the CDR3. The DNA for the CDR3 is TGTGCCAGCTCACCACAGCGGGCGGGAGGATACAATGAGCAGTTCTTC. This sequence encodes CASSPQRAGGYNEQFF. The full variable domain, completed using reference TRBV18 and TRBJ2-1, is NAGVMQNPRHLVRRRGQEARLRCSPMKGHSHVYWYRQLPEEGLKFMVYLQKENIIDESGMPKERFSAEFPKEGPSILRIQQVVRGDSAAYFCASSPQRAGGYNEQFFGPGTRLTVL.

The rearrangement joins TRBV30 to TRBJ2-7; D is perhaps TRBD1 (6 bases). Deletions cut 3 bases from V and 7 bases from J, with 16 bases between. This CDR3 contains 13 residues. Germline lookup yields CDR1 GTSNPN and CDR2 SVGIG (reference sequence). The CDR3 nucleotides are TGTGCCTGGAGATGGTACGAGAGGGGGGAGCAGTACTTC. Its protein product is CAWRWYERGEQYF.

The chain carries TRBV28 and TRBJ1-4, with 9 positions matching TRBD1. Trimming cost V 7 bases and J 3 bases; bases outside gene matches: 6. The V gene's germline CDR1 is MDHEN and CDR2 SYDVKM. The CDR3 is 15 amino acids. DNA of the CDR3: TGTGCCAGCACTATGGACAGGGGACCTAATGAAAAACTGTTTTTT. Amino acid sequence: CASTMDRGPNEKLFF. The full variable domain, with the rest looked up from reference TRBV28 and TRBJ1-4, is DVKVTQSSRYLVKRTGEKVFLECVQDMDHENMFWYRQDPGLGLRLIYFSYDVKMKEKGDIPEGYSVSREKKERFSLILESASTNQTSMYLCASTMDRGPNEKLFFGSGTQLSVL.

The J gene is TRBJ2-3, the V gene TRBV10-2; the D gene is possibly TRBD1 (5 bases). The germline V gene has CDR1 WSHSY and CDR2 SAAADI. This CDR3 comprises 15 residues. V shed 2 bases and J shed 3 bases, with 12 bases lying between them. The CDR3 bases are TGCGCCAGCAGTGAGGGGGCAGGGTTTACAGATACGCAGTATTTT. Its protein is CASSEGAGFTDTQYF.

The chain carries TRBV6-5 and TRBJ2-7; TRBD1 matches at 7 bases. The CDR3 has 11 amino acids. CDR1 and CDR2 from the germline V gene are MNHEY and SVGAGI. With 5 bases clipped from V and 10 bases from J, the junction kept 5 bases outside the gene matches. The DNA for the CDR3 is TGTGCCAGCAGTAACAGGGGCGGACAGTACTTC. It codes for CASSNRGGQYF.

The chain couples TRBV6-6 to TRBJ2-7; no clear D. In germline, CDR1 is MNHNY, CDR2 SVGAGI (reference sequence). Between the trimmed V and J ends, which lost 4 bases and 5 bases, there was a span of 6 bases. This CDR3 has 11 amino acids. This CDR3 is CASSSRDEQYF. Here the CDR3 DNA reads TGTGCCAGCAGTTCTCGGGACGAGCAGTACTTC.

This clone showed up many times. The chain uses TRBV3-1 (or the pseudogene TRBV3-2) and TRBJ2-6; D is undetermined. Trimming took 0 bases from V and 0 from J, leaving 6 bases between them. CDR3 length: 16 amino acids. Germline V gene sequence: CDR1 LGHDT, CDR2 YNNKEL (reference sequence). The CDR3 sequence: CASSQETGSGANVLTF. In DNA form, the CDR3 reads TGTGCCAGCAGCCAAGAGACTGGCTCTGGGGCCAACGTCCTGACTTTC.

The chain recombines TRBV3-1 (or the pseudogene TRBV3-2) with TRBJ2-3, with TRBD1 identical over 10 bases. CDR1 is LGHDT and CDR2 is YNNKEL in the germline V gene (reference sequence). The CDR3 totals 14 residues. Unmatched junction bases numbered 5, after V lost 4 bases and J lost 7 bases. DNA of the CDR3: TGTGCCAGCAGCCCCGGGACAGGGGCACATACGCAGTATTTT. The encoded protein is CASSPGTGAHTQYF.

The rearrangement uses TRBV10-3 and TRBJ2-2, with 7 bases lining up with TRBD1. The V gene end was trimmed by 6 bases and the J gene end by 3 bases; junction bases not matched to a gene: 4. In germline, CDR1 is ENHRY, CDR2 SYGVKD. The CDR3 spans 14 residues. CDR3: CAISRDSDTGELFF. Here the CDR3 DNA reads TGTGCCATCAGCCGGGACAGCGACACCGGGGAGCTGTTTTTT.

This clone has a single count. The V call is TRBV24-1, the J call TRBJ2-2, with D tentatively TRBD2 (6 bases). The germline V gene encodes CDR1 KGHDR and CDR2 SFDVKD. CDR3 length: 16 residues. The V and J ends lost 4 bases and 6 bases respectively, with 17 bases between them. The CDR3 nucleotides are TGTGCCACCAGTGAATCCGGGACTGGGTCACCCGGGGAGCTGTTTTTT. Translating it yields CATSESGTGSPGELFF.

J is TRBJ2-2 and V is TRBV7-2, with a weak D call TRBD1 (5 bases). Germline V CDR1 and CDR2: SGHTA, FQGNSA. The CDR3 covers 14 residues. The V gene lost 4 bases and the J gene lost 1 base, with 7 bases spanning the gap. The CDR3 nucleotides read TGTGCCAGCAGCTCCCAGGGGAACACCGGGGAGCTGTTTTTT. Translated, it gives CASSSQGNTGELFF.

V usage is TRBV28 and J usage is TRBJ2-3; 10 bases agree with TRBD2. Trimming removed 4 bases from V and 5 bases from J; junction bases left unmatched: 18. From germline, CDR1 is MDHEN and CDR2 SYDVKM. The CDR3 has 19 amino acids. CDR3 region: CASSSLTIPLAGALDTQYF. Written as DNA, the CDR3 is TGTGCCAGCAGTTCCTTGACTATCCCCCTAGCGGGAGCTCTAGATACGCAGTATTTT.

The CDR3 sequence is CASSWTGSEGYTF. The DNA for the CDR3 is TGTGCCAGCAGCTGGACAGGGTCGGAAGGCTACACCTTC. V usage is TRBV5-5 and J usage is TRBJ1-2; 8 nucleotides align to TRBD1. With V trimmed by 3 bases and J by 8 bases, 6 bases remained unmatched. CDR1 SGHKS and CDR2 YYEKEE come from the germline V gene (reference sequence). This CDR3 spans 13 amino acids.

This clone was seen a single time. V usage is TRBV28 and J usage is TRBJ1-1, with D possibly TRBD1 on 6 matching bases. CDR3 length: 16 residues. V was shortened by 3 bases and J by 1 base, with 15 bases between the two germline ends. Per germline, CDR1 MDHEN and CDR2 SYDVKM. CDR3 amino acids: CASSFPHRVGNTEAFF. CDR3 DNA: TGTGCCAGCAGTTTTCCCCACAGGGTTGGGAACACTGAAGCTTTCTTT.

The V and J genes are TRBV7-9 and TRBJ2-3, with 10 bases identical to TRBD1. The V gene end was trimmed by 3 bases and the J gene end by 2 bases; junction bases not matched to a gene: 5. The germline V gene encodes CDR1 SEHNR and CDR2 FQNEAQ (reference sequence). The CDR3 is made up of 16 amino acids. CDR3 DNA: TGTGCCAGCAGCTTCGGGACAGGGGTTAACACAGATACGCAGTATTTT. Translated: CASSFGTGVNTDTQYF.

The gene calls are TRBV6-4 and TRBJ1-6; possible D gene TRBD1, 5 bases. This CDR3 comprises 13 residues. CDR1 is MRHNA and CDR2 is SNTAGT in the germline V gene. V lost 8 bases to trimming and J lost 4 bases, with 9 bases between them. CDR3 amino acids: CASGADYNSPLHF. The CDR3 DNA follows: TGTGCCAGCGGGGCCGATTATAATTCACCCCTCCACTTT.

This clone was detected only a few times. CDR3 sequence reads: CATSSEGSTDTQYF. The CDR3 DNA is TGTGCCACCTCCTCGGAGGGGAGCACAGATACGCAGTATTTT. The chain joins TRBV7-9 to TRBJ2-3, with D possibly being TRBD2 (6 bases). The germline CDR1 and CDR2 sequences are SEHNR and FQNEAQ (reference sequence). This CDR3 contains 14 residues. Trimming removed 10 bases from V and 0 bases from J, with 14 bases in between.

The CDR3 DNA reads as TGTGCCAGCAGTCCCCAGGGGTACACTGAAGCTTTCTTT. Translated: CASSPQGYTEAFF. This rearrangement joins TRBV12-3 or TRBV12-4 to TRBJ1-1; D might be TRBD1 (6 bases). The CDR3 is 13 residues long. V gave up 5 bases and J gave up 3 bases, with 10 bases separating them.

The chain couples TRBV4-1 to TRBJ1-1, with 9 bases identical to TRBD1. The CDR3 runs 17 residues. Unmatched junction bases numbered 9, after V lost 1 base and J lost 3 bases. The germline V gene has CDR1 MGHRA and CDR2 YSYEKL. CDR3 amino acids: CASSQVLGTGFDTEAFF. In DNA, the CDR3 is TGCGCCAGCAGCCAAGTACTCGGGACAGGGTTTGACACTGAAGCTTTCTTT.

The chain combines TRBV3-1 (or the pseudogene TRBV3-2) with TRBJ2-2; D is possibly TRBD2 (5 bases). The CDR3 is 14 amino acids. With 8 bases removed from V and 4 bases from J, the gap between germline ends came to 14 bases. Germline V gene lookup returns CDR1 LGHDT and CDR2 YNNKEL (reference sequence). The DNA for the CDR3 is TGTGCCAGCGGCGGAGGCCGGGTCACCGGGGAGCTGTTTTTT. Protein product: CASGGGRVTGELFF.

This clone was observed a few times. The CDR3 sequence is CASSPPTGEFYGYTF. As DNA, the CDR3 is TGTGCCAGCTCACCCCCGACAGGGGAATTTTATGGCTACACCTTC. V gene TRBV18 combines with J gene TRBJ1-2, with 8 bases fitting TRBD1. This CDR3 spans 15 amino acids. V lost 3 bases, J lost 5 bases, and 8 bases stayed unmatched. CDR1 is KGHSH, CDR2 LQKENI, per germline.

The genes are TRBV12-3 or TRBV12-4 and TRBJ1-1; D unresolved. This CDR3 comprises 11 residues. Trimming pared 7 bases from V and 0 bases from J, leaving 3 bases between. The CDR3 region has the DNA TGTGCCAGCACCATGAACACTGAAGCTTTCTTT. It is translated as CASTMNTEAFF.

The CDR3 reads CASSESTIGVETEAFF. The DNA of the CDR3 is TGCGCCAGCAGTGAGTCGACGATAGGGGTTGAGACTGAAGCTTTCTTT. The chain combines TRBV10-1 with TRBJ1-1, with a possible D match to TRBD1 (5 bases). Trimming left V 0 bases short and J 5 bases short, with 16 bases between. The germline gives CDR1 WNHNN, CDR2 SYGVQD (reference sequence). This CDR3 has 16 amino acids.

This clone was seen only once. The V gene is TRBV10-2, the J gene TRBJ2-1, with 10 bases matching TRBD2. The J segment lost 6 bases and the V segment lost 7 bases, leaving 3 bases of the junction unmatched. The CDR3 totals 13 residues. The germline V gene has CDR1 WSHSY and CDR2 SAAADI. CDR3 amino acids: CASMPSGGNEQFF. The DNA for the CDR3 is TGCGCCAGCATGCCTAGCGGGGGCAATGAGCAGTTCTTC.

In this sample, this clone turned up once. This chain connects TRBV18 to TRBJ1-1, with D hard to call. CDR3 length: 14 amino acids. Germline values: CDR1 KGHSH, CDR2 LQKENI. Trimming pared 2 bases from V and 1 base from J, leaving 8 bases between. Here the CDR3 reads CASSPSHRNTEAFF. CDR3 nucleotide sequence: TGTGCCAGCTCACCATCCCACAGGAACACTGAAGCTTTCTTT. Supplemented by reference TRBV18 and TRBJ1-1, the full variable domain reads NAGVMQNPRHLVRRRGQEARLRCSPMKGHSHVYWYRQLPEEGLKFMVYLQKENIIDESGMPKERFSAEFPKEGPSILRIQQVVRGDSAAYFCASSPSHRNTEAFFGQGTRLTVV.

The V call is TRBV15, the J call TRBJ1-2; maybe TRBD1 (5 bases). The germline gives CDR1 LNHNV, CDR2 YYDKDF (reference sequence). The CDR3 runs to 12 residues. The V and J ends lost 0 bases and 8 bases respectively, with 7 bases between them. In DNA, the CDR3 is TGTGCCACCAGCAGAGACAGGGTCGGCTACACCTTC. Amino acid sequence: CATSRDRVGYTF.

The chain employs TRBV6-5 and TRBJ1-1, with 7 positions matching TRBD1. Per germline, CDR1 MNHEY and CDR2 SVGAGI. J gave up 4 bases and V 5 bases, and 4 bases lay outside the gene matches. The CDR3 is 13 residues long. The CDR3 sequence: CASSRTGLTEAFF. In DNA, the CDR3 is TGTGCCAGCAGTCGGACAGGCCTCACTGAAGCTTTCTTT.

The rearrangement links TRBV10-2 to TRBJ1-1; TRBD1 matches 7 bases. The CDR3 loop spans 14 amino acids. V lost 7 bases, J lost 0 bases, and 5 bases stayed unmatched. Germline V CDR1 and CDR2: WSHSY, SAAADI. Here the CDR3 DNA reads TGCGCCAGCACAGGACAGGATATGAACACTGAAGCTTTCTTT. Translation gives CASTGQDMNTEAFF.

J is TRBJ2-2 and V is TRBV5-4; TRBD2 aligns across 7 bases. The junction had 11 bases not matched to a gene; V was cut back by 4 bases and J by 5 bases. The CDR3 contains 16 residues. Per germline, CDR1 SGHNT and CDR2 YYREEE (reference sequence). The CDR3 spells CASSQGLVGQTGELFF. The CDR3 nucleotides are TGTGCCAGCAGCCAAGGACTAGTTGGTCAGACCGGGGAGCTGTTTTTT.

This chain uses TRBV2 with TRBJ2-7, with 9 bases lining up with TRBD1. CDR3 length: 14 amino acids. With V trimmed by 6 bases and J by 6 bases, 9 bases remained unmatched. Per germline, CDR1 SNHLY and CDR2 FYNNEI. The DNA of the CDR3 is TGTGCCAGCAGGAACCCGGGACAGGGCAGCGAGCAGTACTTC. This translates into CASRNPGQGSEQYF.

This rearrangement joins TRBV7-9 to TRBJ2-1; 8 bases map to TRBD1. The CDR3 runs 17 residues. J lost 12 bases, V lost 3 bases, and 19 bases had no gene match. The V gene's germline CDR1 is SEHNR and CDR2 FQNEAQ (reference sequence). CDR3 amino acids: CASSLGQDSLGVFVQFF. The CDR3 bases are TGTGCCAGCAGCTTGGGACAGGACTCGCTCGGAGTCTTTGTGCAGTTCTTC.

The CDR3 DNA reads as TGTGCCAGCAGTGATAGGACAGGGGGTCGAACTGAAGCTTTCTTT. The encoded protein is CASSDRTGGRTEAFF. The chain carries TRBV6-1 and TRBJ1-1, with 10 bases fitting TRBD1. This CDR3 contains 15 residues. The V segment lost 3 bases and the J segment 5 bases; nucleotides outside the gene matches: 6. Germline-derived CDR1 and CDR2 are MNHNS and SASEGT.